The next 12 T cell receptor beta chains were all read from a single sample in a study of cytomegalovirus exposure and HLA in healthy donors. The study ran its PCR with 60 Vbeta and 13 Jbeta primers. The table came from immunoSEQ multiplex PCR; TCRdb's copy has only in-frame clones and leaves some out. The data contain 130,000 to 150,000 clones, over 75% of them singletons. Sequenced sample: PBMCs. These receptors were collected from a man between 25 and 39 years old in good health and CMV-seropositive.

J is TRBJ2-2 and V is TRBV18; 9 nucleotides agree with TRBD2. This CDR3 comprises 16 residues. From germline, CDR1 is KGHSH and CDR2 LQKENI. With V trimmed by 0 bases and J by 4 bases, 3 bases remained unmatched. The chain's CDR3 is CASSPPSSGATGELFF. The CDR3 nucleotides are TGTGCCAGCTCACCACCATCTAGCGGGGCCACCGGGGAGCTGTTTTTT.

The rearrangement uses TRBV5-1 and TRBJ1-1; 9 nucleotides match TRBD1. Germline CDR1 reads SGHRS; CDR2 reads YFSETQ. V lost 9 bases and J lost 4; bases outside the gene matches: 10. The CDR3 has 14 amino acids. The CDR3 DNA reads TGCGCCACCAAGACAGGGGGTGATGGCACTGAAGCTTTCTTT. Protein product: CATKTGGDGTEAFF.

The rearrangement links TRBV28 to TRBJ1-2; TRBD1 is a possible D gene (5 bases). Germline CDR1 is MDHEN and CDR2 is SYDVKM. The CDR3 length is 14 residues. Trimming took off 2 bases at V and 1 base at J, with 8 bases between the two ends. As DNA, the CDR3 is TGTGCCAGCAGTTTAGTTCAGGGTAACTATGGCTACACCTTC. Its protein is CASSLVQGNYGYTF.

The CDR3 reads CASSSSRGTETQYF. In DNA form, the CDR3 reads TGTGCCAGCAGCTCAAGTCGGGGTACGGAGACCCAGTACTTC. The rearrangement links TRBV7-2 to TRBJ2-5, with a tentative D call TRBD2 (5 bases). Germline CDR1 SGHTA, CDR2 FQGNSA. Between the trimmed V and J ends, which lost 4 bases and 5 bases, there was a span of 14 bases. CDR3 length equals 14 residues.

The chain uses TRBV19 and TRBJ1-5, with 12 bases aligning to TRBD1. V was pared by 6 bases and J by 7 bases, with 4 bases of the junction left unmatched. In germline, CDR1 is LNHDA, CDR2 SQIVND (reference sequence). This CDR3 has 14 amino acids. The CDR3 loop reads CASSGTGGDQPQHF. In nucleotides, the CDR3 is TGTGCCAGTAGCGGGACAGGGGGCGACCAGCCCCAGCATTTT.

The V call is TRBV7-9, the J call TRBJ1-1; D perhaps matches TRBD1 (6 bases). V was cut by 6 bases and J by 0 bases, with 14 bases left in between. CDR1 SEHNR and CDR2 FQNEAQ come from the germline V gene (reference sequence). The CDR3 sequence is 15 residues long. The CDR3 bases are TGTGCCAGCAGGAACCGGGACACCCTGAACACTGAAGCTTTCTTT. It encodes CASRNRDTLNTEAFF.

The chain uses TRBV29-1 and TRBJ2-2; D is unresolved. V shed 4 bases and J shed 6 bases, with 12 bases lying between them. The CDR3 consists of 13 residues. Germline CDR1 is SQVTM and CDR2 is ANQGSEA. The DNA of the CDR3 is TGCAGCGTTGCCGCAGCGAGGTCCGGGGAGCTGTTTTTT. This codes for CSVAAARSGELFF.

The rearrangement joins TRBV5-3 to TRBJ1-5; 9 positions agree with TRBD1. TRBV5-3 is identified as an open reading frame with a role that is uncertain. V lost 10 bases to trimming and J lost 3 bases; unmatched junction nucleotides: 11. This CDR3 spans 15 amino acids. In nucleotides, the CDR3 is TGTGCCGGGCTTGAACAGGGGGCCCTCAATCAGCCCCAGCATTTT. It codes for CAGLEQGALNQPQHF.

The rearrangement uses TRBV7-2 and TRBJ2-2; tentatively, D is TRBD2 (5 bases). The germline V and J ends were trimmed by 3 bases and 6 bases, with 8 bases remaining between them. The germline V gene has CDR1 SGHTA and CDR2 FQGNSA. This CDR3 region has 13 residues. The CDR3 sequence is CASSLDSPGELFF. CDR3 DNA sequence: TGTGCCAGCAGCTTGGACTCCCCCGGGGAGCTGTTTTTT.

The rearrangement links TRBV28 to TRBJ2-1, with D possibly being TRBD1 (6 bases). The V gene's germline CDR1 is MDHEN and CDR2 SYDVKM. V lost 8 bases and J lost 6, with 14 bases in between. The CDR3 consists of 13 residues. The CDR3 nucleotides read TGTGCCAGCTCAGGGGCTCTTCTCAATGAGCAGTTCTTC. Translating gives CASSGALLNEQFF.

The chain couples TRBV5-1 to TRBJ2-5; the D gene is possibly TRBD2 (5 bases). Germline CDR1 is SGHRS and CDR2 is YFSETQ. This CDR3 region has 18 residues. V was shortened by 3 bases and J by 3 bases, with 24 bases between the two germline ends. For the CDR3, the DNA is TGCGCCAGCAGCTCGGGTTTTTCTAGTAGCGCACTTAAAGAGACCCAGTACTTC. Residues: CASSSGFSSSALKETQYF.

CDR3 residues: CASSSGHLQETQYF. DNA of the CDR3: TGCGCCAGCAGCTCCGGACACCTCCAAGAGACCCAGTACTTC. The chain recombines TRBV5-1 with TRBJ2-5, with D perhaps TRBD1 (5 bases). Germline CDR1 reads SGHRS; CDR2 reads YFSETQ. Trimming left V 3 bases short and J 1 base short, with 10 bases between. The length of the CDR3 is 14 residues.